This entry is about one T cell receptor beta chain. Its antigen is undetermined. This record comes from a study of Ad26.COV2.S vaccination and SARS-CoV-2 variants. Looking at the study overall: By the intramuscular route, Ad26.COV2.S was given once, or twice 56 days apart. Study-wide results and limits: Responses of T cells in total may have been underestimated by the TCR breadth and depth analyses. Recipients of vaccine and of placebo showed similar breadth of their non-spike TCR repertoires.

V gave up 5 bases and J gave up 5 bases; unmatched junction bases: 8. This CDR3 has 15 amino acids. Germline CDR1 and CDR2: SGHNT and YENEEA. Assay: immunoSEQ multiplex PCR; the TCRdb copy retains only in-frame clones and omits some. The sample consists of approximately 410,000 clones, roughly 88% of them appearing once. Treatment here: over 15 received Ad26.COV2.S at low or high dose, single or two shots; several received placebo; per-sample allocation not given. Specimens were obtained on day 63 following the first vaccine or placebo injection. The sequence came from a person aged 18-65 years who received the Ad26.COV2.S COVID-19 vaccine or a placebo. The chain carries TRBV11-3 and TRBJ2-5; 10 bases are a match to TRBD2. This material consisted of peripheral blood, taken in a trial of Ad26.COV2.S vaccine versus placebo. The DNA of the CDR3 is TGTGCCAGCAGCCGAAGCGGGGGGGCCGGGGAGACCCAGTACTTC. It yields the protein CASSRSGGAGETQYF.